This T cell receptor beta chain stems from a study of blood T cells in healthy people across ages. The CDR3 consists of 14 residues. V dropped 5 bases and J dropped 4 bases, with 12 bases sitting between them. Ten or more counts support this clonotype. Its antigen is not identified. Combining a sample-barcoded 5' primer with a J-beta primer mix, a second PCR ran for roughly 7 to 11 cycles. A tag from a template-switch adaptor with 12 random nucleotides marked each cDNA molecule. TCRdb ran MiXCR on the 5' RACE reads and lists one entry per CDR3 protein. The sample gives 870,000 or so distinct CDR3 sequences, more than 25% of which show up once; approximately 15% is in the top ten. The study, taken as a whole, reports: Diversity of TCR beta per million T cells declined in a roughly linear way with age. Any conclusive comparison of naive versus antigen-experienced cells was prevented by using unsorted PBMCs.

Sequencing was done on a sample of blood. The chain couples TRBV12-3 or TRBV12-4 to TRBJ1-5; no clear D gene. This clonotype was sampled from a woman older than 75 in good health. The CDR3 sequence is CASSLSSPNQPQHF. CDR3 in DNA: TGTGCCAGCAGTCTCTCCAGCCCGAATCAGCCCCAGCATTTT.